This T cell receptor (beta chain) originates from a study of T cell repertoires in cytomegalovirus infection. MiXCR, applied by TCRdb to the reads, yields one record per CDR3 protein. The repertoire holds roughly 760,000 distinct CDR3 sequences, with 35% as singletons. The length of the CDR3 is 13 residues. The germline CDR1 and CDR2 sequences are MNHEY and SVGAGI. Trimming pared 2 bases from V and 5 bases from J, leaving 9 bases between. Sequencing was done on a sample of PBMCs. The chain has TRBV6-5 and TRBJ1-1; D is possibly TRBD1 (5 bases). The sequence was collected from a human donor in good health (CMV status not recorded). Some clones in this sample may be carry-over from other donors' samples. CDR3 DNA sequence: TGTGCCAGCAGTTACCAGGGACGGACTGAAGCTTTCTTT. Translating it yields CASSYQGRTEAFF.